What follows are 13 T cell receptor beta chains derived from one specimen sequenced in a study of blood T cell repertoires in COVID-19. Using immunoSEQ multiplex PCR, the repertoire was profiled, and TCRdb retains in-frame clones only, with some absent. The sample records 130,000 or so clones, about 80% being singletons. The source material was peripheral blood. The origin of the receptors is a human donor in a cohort sampled during active COVID-19.

The chain carries TRBV6-6 and TRBJ1-5; D might be TRBD1 (5 bases). V dropped 2 bases and J dropped 0 bases, with 11 bases sitting between them. This CDR3 has 16 amino acids. Germline CDR1 MNHNY, CDR2 SVGAGI (reference sequence). CDR3 bases: TGTGCCAGCAGTTACACCCGGGACTTTAGCAATCAGCCCCAGCATTTT. As protein: CASSYTRDFSNQPQHF.

The CDR3 here is CASSGPGGTPNYGYTF. CDR3 coding DNA: TGTGCCAGCAGCGGACCAGGGGGAACTCCTAACTATGGCTACACCTTC. This chain connects TRBV7-9 to TRBJ1-2, with 7 positions matching TRBD1. CDR3 size: 16 residues. V was pared by 5 bases and J by 0 bases, with 9 bases of the junction left unmatched. Germline assignment: CDR1 SEHNR and CDR2 FQNEAQ (reference sequence).

The chain carries TRBV7-9 and TRBJ2-3; TRBD1 might be the D (6 bases). The V end lost 6 bases, the J end lost 2 bases, and 12 bases lay between the germline ends. Germline assignment: CDR1 SEHNR and CDR2 FQNEAQ (reference sequence). This CDR3 is 14 amino acids long. In DNA, the CDR3 is TGTGCCAGCAGACGAGGACAGACCACAGATACGCAGTATTTT. It is translated as CASRRGQTTDTQYF.

The chain links TRBV6-1 to TRBJ2-3, with TRBD2 matching 7 bases. This CDR3 has 15 amino acids. The germline gives CDR1 MNHNS, CDR2 SASEGT. Losses at the gene ends were 4 bases for V and 3 bases for J; bases not matched to a gene: 7. CDR3: CASSAALARTDTQYF. CDR3 bases: TGTGCCAGCAGTGCAGCACTAGCGAGAACAGATACGCAGTATTTT.

The rearrangement links TRBV2 to TRBJ2-5, with a possible D match to TRBD2 (6 bases). The germline V gene encodes CDR1 SNHLY and CDR2 FYNNEI. Trimming shortened V by 7 bases and J by 4 bases, and 10 bases separated the two germline ends. The CDR3 covers 12 residues. CDR3 region: CASMGGGETQYF. The CDR3 coding sequence is TGTGCCAGCATGGGGGGAGGAGAGACCCAGTACTTC.

The gene calls are TRBV7-6 and TRBJ2-1, with D unclear. Looked up from germline, CDR1 is SGHVS and CDR2 is FNYEAQ. CDR3 length equals 15 residues. With 5 bases removed from V and 0 bases from J, the gap between germline ends came to 11 bases. In DNA, the CDR3 is TGTGCCAGCAGCCCCGAACTGTACTCCTACAATGAGCAGTTCTTC. Translating it yields CASSPELYSYNEQFF.

This clone was observed a handful of times. The V call is TRBV6-1, the J call TRBJ1-2, with no clear D. Germline assignment: CDR1 MNHNS and CDR2 SASEGT. This CDR3 is built from 13 residues. Trimming removed 2 bases at V and 5 bases at J, with 9 bases between. The CDR3, as DNA: TGTGCCAGCAGTGAAAGTCAGGATTATGGCTACACCTTC. As protein: CASSESQDYGYTF.

This rearrangement joins TRBV6-6 to TRBJ1-3, with D perhaps TRBD1 (5 bases). In germline, CDR1 is MNHNY, CDR2 SVGAGI (reference sequence). The CDR3 has 14 amino acids. The germline V and J ends were trimmed by 6 bases and 2 bases, with 11 bases remaining between them. The CDR3 region is CASRPTAAGNTIYF. The CDR3 coding sequence is TGTGCCAGCAGACCGACAGCTGCTGGAAACACCATATATTTT.

The gene calls are TRBV7-9 and TRBJ1-4, with TRBD1 identical over 7 bases. The CDR3 is 15 residues long. Germline-derived CDR1 and CDR2 are SEHNR and FQNEAQ (reference sequence). Germline trimming cut 4 bases from V and 2 bases from J; bases unmatched to any gene: 4. CDR3 amino acids: CASSSTGPTNEKLFF. DNA for the CDR3: TGTGCCAGCAGCTCGACAGGGCCTACTAATGAAAAACTGTTTTTT.

This chain connects TRBV5-6 to TRBJ1-2, with D uncertain. The germline V gene has CDR1 SGHDT and CDR2 YYEEEE. V lost 0 bases and J lost 5, with 11 bases in between. The CDR3 runs 14 residues. DNA of the CDR3: TGTGCCAGCAGCTTGGCGATCTCCGAGTATGGCTACACCTTC. Translated: CASSLAISEYGYTF. Looking up the rest from reference TRBV5-6 and TRBJ1-2 gives the full variable domain: DAGVTQSPTHLIKTRGQQVTLRCSPKSGHDTVSWYQQALGQGPQFIFQYYEEEERQRGNFPDRFSGHQFPNYSSELNVNALLLGDSALYLCASSLAISEYGYTFGSGTRLTVV.

The chain couples TRBV20-1 to TRBJ1-5; D is unclear. V dropped 3 bases and J dropped 3 bases, with 12 bases sitting between them. Germline V gene data show CDR1 as DFQATT and CDR2 as SNEGSKA (reference sequence). The CDR3 length is 14 residues. The CDR3 reads CSASQQKNNQPQHF. CDR3 sequence (DNA): TGCAGTGCTAGTCAACAGAAGAACAATCAGCCCCAGCATTTT.

CDR3 coding DNA: TGTGCCAGCAGCCAAGATTCCCACACCGATACGCAGTATTTT. As protein: CASSQDSHTDTQYF. The rearrangement joins TRBV3-1 (or the pseudogene TRBV3-2) to TRBJ2-3, with D hard to call. The CDR3 consists of 14 residues. Germline V gives CDR1 LGHDT, CDR2 YNNKEL (reference sequence). V gave up 0 bases and J gave up 6 bases, with 10 bases separating them.

This chain links TRBV5-6 with TRBJ1-2, with D perhaps TRBD1 (5 bases). Germline-derived CDR1 and CDR2 are SGHDT and YYEEEE. With 1 base removed from V and 6 bases from J, the gap between germline ends came to 13 bases. The CDR3 runs 14 residues. The CDR3 is CASSLTPGIDGYTF. The CDR3 DNA follows: TGTGCCAGCAGCTTGACTCCAGGGATCGATGGCTACACCTTC.